Listed here is a single TCR beta chain. Assignment of participants to cohorts was predicated upon participant-reported clinical history. Each recovered donor of Cohort 3 presented with two negative PCRs, clearance, or symptom resolution. Per the study methods: From reference gene primer amplification, estimates of nucleated cell counts were derived. This table comes from immunoSEQ multiplex PCR, and its TCRdb copy is limited to in-frame clones, with some not included. V and J calls plus clone size are reproduced from that table; the DNA served to infer D and trimming. The repertoire holds some 200,000 clones, with 80% to 90% as singletons. This record comes from a study of blood T cell repertoires in COVID-19. Study background: Samples taken during acute and convalescent COVID-19 were collected in the United States, Italy and Spain.

The sequenced sample was PBMCs or T cells enriched from blood (not recorded which). The TCR comes from a man aged 35-49 years who had recovered from COVID-19.

The CDR3 coding sequence is TGCGCCAGCAGCTTGGTGACTGGAGACACTGAAGCTTTCTTT. Its translation is CASSLVTGDTEAFF. The J gene is TRBJ1-1, the V gene TRBV5-1; D gene ambiguous. Trimming shortened V by 0 bases and J by 3 bases, and 9 bases separated the two germline ends. The germline CDR1 and CDR2 sequences are SGHRS and YFSETQ. The CDR3 runs to 14 residues.